Only one count was recorded for the clone carrying this TCR beta chain. The source of the sample is a study of blood T cell repertoires in COVID-19. Study in general: Nucleic acid was either cDNA or gDNA, and it came from T cells, B-cell-depleted T cells, or PBMCs.

Source study methods: Estimates of nucleated cell counts were drawn from the amplification of reference gene primers. Sequencing was performed with immunoSEQ multiplex PCR; in TCRdb, only in-frame clones are kept and a portion is missing. From that table come the V and J calls and clone size; the DNA was used to work out D and trimming. The table shows about 200,000 clones, with around four fifths occurring only once. Sequences were obtained from peripheral blood. This sequence was found in a woman aged 45-65 years with acute or convalescent COVID-19.

CDR3 residues: CATRPTGNYGYTF. CDR3 nucleotide sequence: TGTGCCACCAGGCCCACAGGGAACTATGGCTACACCTTC. This chain joins TRBV24-1 and TRBJ1-2, with D maybe TRBD1 (6 bases). Germline assignment: CDR1 KGHDR and CDR2 SFDVKD. The V gene lost 7 bases and the J gene lost 2 bases, with 10 bases spanning the gap. The CDR3 totals 13 residues.